The sequence of this TCR beta chain was determined in a study of shared clonotypes between healthy human individuals. Per the original methods: Sequence data from immunoSEQ were junction-only and lacked quality scores; consequently, filtering differed. The assay was immunoSEQ multiplex PCR, and TCRdb's table has in-frame clones only and misses some. The V and J calls and the clone size are those of that table, but D and trimming were determined from the DNA. The data show approximately 530,000 clones, with 90% to 96% seen just once and roughly 0.06% held by the top ten. A note on this clone: Its antigen is still unknown.

Germline trimming cut 8 bases from V and 2 bases from J; bases unmatched to any gene: 8. The CDR3 runs 16 residues. Germline lookup yields CDR1 WSHSY and CDR2 SAAADI. Findings and limits, study-wide: Only blood was sampled; tissue repertoires likely differ.

The specimen sequenced was naive CD4+ T cells sorted from blood. Subset here: CD45RA+ positively selected. The source is a woman in her twenties or thirties in good health. The chain recombines TRBV10-2 with TRBJ2-5; 13 bases are shared with TRBD2. The CDR3 spells CASLSTSGRFQETQYF. DNA for the CDR3: TGCGCCAGCTTGTCGACTAGCGGGAGGTTTCAAGAGACCCAGTACTTC.